Listed here are 29 T cell receptor beta chains from one sample, sequenced in a study of blood T cell repertoires in COVID-19. Repertoires were generated with immunoSEQ multiplex PCR, while TCRdb's copy carries only in-frame clones and drops some. This sample has over 70,000 clones; more than 85% occur once, and the top ten carry under 2.5%. The sample taken for sequencing was peripheral blood. These receptors originate from a human donor with active COVID-19. The donor label of this sample is uncertain.

A single count supports this clone. This chain connects TRBV6-2 or TRBV6-3 to TRBJ2-7; tentatively, D is TRBD2 (5 bases). The CDR3 sequence is 18 residues long. V lost 3 bases to trimming and J lost 0 bases, with 21 bases between them. Germline CDR1 is MNHEY and CDR2 is SVGEGT. This CDR3 reads CASSYDRRAGYLSYEQYF. As DNA, the CDR3 is TGTGCCAGCAGTTATGATAGGCGTGCGGGCTATCTCTCCTACGAGCAGTACTTC.

The gene calls are TRBV27 and TRBJ2-3; perhaps TRBD2 as D (5 bases). The CDR3 is 13 amino acids. Trimming shortened V by 4 bases and J by 3 bases, and 8 bases separated the two germline ends. CDR1 and CDR2 from the germline V gene are MNHEY and SMNVEV (reference sequence). CDR3: CASSWTPTDTQYF. CDR3 nucleotide sequence: TGTGCCAGCAGTTGGACTCCAACAGATACGCAGTATTTT.

This sequence joins TRBV28 and TRBJ2-1, with 10 bases that match TRBD2. CDR3 size: 14 residues. V trimming: 7 bases; J trimming: 6 bases; junction bases outside the gene matches: 6. Looked up from germline, CDR1 is MDHEN and CDR2 is SYDVKM. CDR3 amino acids: CASTSSGGVNEQFF. CDR3 DNA: TGTGCCAGCACCTCTAGCGGGGGCGTCAATGAGCAGTTCTTC.

The rearrangement joins TRBV6-1 to TRBJ1-1; perhaps TRBD1 as D (5 bases). The CDR3 covers 15 residues. Looked up from germline, CDR1 is MNHNS and CDR2 is SASEGT. The germline V and J ends were trimmed by 2 bases and 5 bases, with 15 bases remaining between them. The CDR3 nucleotides read TGTGCCAGCAGTGAATCTTCCGCAGGGAGGACTGAAGCTTTCTTT. It codes for CASSESSAGRTEAFF.

The chain joins TRBV5-6 to TRBJ2-1; no clear D. The CDR3 consists of 13 residues. Looked up from germline, CDR1 is SGHDT and CDR2 is YYEEEE. Between the trimmed V and J ends, which lost 0 bases and 4 bases, there was a span of 5 bases. Written as DNA, the CDR3 is TGTGCCAGCAGCTTGGGCGCGTACAATGAGCAGTTCTTC. Translating it yields CASSLGAYNEQFF.

The V and J genes are TRBV6-5 and TRBJ2-7; 9 nucleotides align to TRBD1. This CDR3 is 15 amino acids long. CDR1 is MNHEY, CDR2 SVGAGI, per germline. V was pared by 6 bases and J by 2 bases, with 8 bases of the junction left unmatched. The CDR3: CASREPGTGTYEQYF. The CDR3 DNA is TGTGCCAGCAGAGAGCCCGGGACAGGGACCTACGAGCAGTACTTC.

The V gene is TRBV5-1, the J gene TRBJ1-1, with D tentatively TRBD1 (5 bases). CDR1 is SGHRS, CDR2 YFSETQ, per germline. V was cut by 0 bases and J by 2 bases, with 11 bases left in between. CDR3 length equals 15 residues. The CDR3 bases are TGCGCCAGCAGCTTGGACGGGGGACTCAACACTGAAGCTTTCTTT. Its translation is CASSLDGGLNTEAFF.

J is TRBJ1-1 and V is TRBV19; a possible D gene is TRBD1 (5 bases). The V and J ends lost 5 bases and 4 bases respectively, with 11 bases between them. CDR1 and CDR2 (germline): LNHDA, SQIVND (reference sequence). The CDR3 runs 13 residues. In DNA, the CDR3 is TGTGCCAGTAGTCCCTACCAGGGCACTGAAGCTTTCTTT. It translates to CASSPYQGTEAFF.

The gene calls are TRBV4-2 and TRBJ1-1; no clear D. Germline values: CDR1 LGHNA, CDR2 YNFKEQ. Trimming pared 0 bases from V and 7 bases from J, leaving 6 bases between. The CDR3 is 12 amino acids. The CDR3: CASSQDSNEAFF. In DNA, the CDR3 is TGTGCCAGCAGCCAAGATAGCAATGAAGCTTTCTTT.

The CDR3 spells CASSEQEGNEKLFF. In nucleotides, the CDR3 is TGTGCCAGCAGCGAACAGGAGGGAAATGAAAAACTGTTTTTT. The gene calls are TRBV2 and TRBJ1-4; D is perhaps TRBD1 (5 bases). Germline V gene data show CDR1 as SNHLY and CDR2 as FYNNEI. The length of the CDR3 is 14 residues. V lost 6 bases and J 5 bases, leaving 13 bases between the germline ends. Filled out from reference TRBV2 and TRBJ1-4, the complete variable domain reads EPEVTQTPSHQVTQMGQEVILRCVPISNHLYFYWYRQILGQKVEFLVSFYNNEISEKSEIFDDQFSVERPDGSNFTLKIRSTKLEDSAMYFCASSEQEGNEKLFFGSGTQLSVL.

This chain links TRBV11-1 with TRBJ2-3, with TRBD2 matching over 11 bases. Germline lookup yields CDR1 SGHAT and CDR2 FQDESV (reference sequence). V shed 5 bases, J shed 1 base, and the junction held 5 bases outside the gene matches. This CDR3 contains 16 residues. For the CDR3, the DNA is TGTGCCAGCAGCCCGACTAGCGGGGTTCGCACAGATACGCAGTATTTT. Amino acid sequence: CASSPTSGVRTDTQYF.

The chain joins TRBV28 to TRBJ1-5; 7 nucleotides agree with TRBD1. The CDR3 loop spans 15 amino acids. Germline trimming cut 10 bases from V and 1 base from J; bases unmatched to any gene: 10. Per germline, CDR1 MDHEN and CDR2 SYDVKM. The CDR3 spells CATRGTAKSNQPQHF. CDR3 in DNA: TGTGCCACCCGCGGGACAGCTAAAAGCAATCAGCCCCAGCATTTT.

The rearrangement uses TRBV6-2 or TRBV6-3 and TRBJ1-1, with TRBD1 as a possible D gene (6 bases). Between the trimmed V and J ends, which lost 2 bases and 5 bases, there was a span of 21 bases. This CDR3 comprises 17 residues. Germline V lookup: CDR1 MNHEY, CDR2 SVGEGT. CDR3 in amino acids: CASSYDDVAGAGTEAFF. DNA for the CDR3: TGTGCCAGCAGTTACGACGACGTTGCGGGGGCGGGGACTGAAGCTTTCTTT.

This chain links TRBV5-5 with TRBJ1-1, with 9 bases matching TRBD1. Germline V gene data show CDR1 as SGHKS and CDR2 as YYEKEE (reference sequence). This CDR3 region has 15 residues. The V and J ends lost 4 bases and 4 bases, in that order; junction bases with no gene match: 8. The CDR3 region is CASSPQGADFTEAFF. The DNA of the CDR3 is TGTGCCAGCAGCCCACAGGGGGCGGATTTCACTGAAGCTTTCTTT.

The chain carries TRBV7-2 and TRBJ2-1; TRBD2 matches at 7 bases. The CDR3 runs to 16 residues. J lost 6 bases, V lost 4 bases, and 12 bases had no gene match. CDR1 and CDR2 (germline): SGHTA, FQGNSA. The CDR3 DNA sequence: TGTGCCAGCAGCTCCCAGGGCGGACTAGGGGTCAATGAGCAGTTCTTC. This codes for CASSSQGGLGVNEQFF.

The genes are TRBV7-2 and TRBJ2-5, with TRBD1 matching over 9 bases. The CDR3 has 14 residues. V was pared by 5 bases and J by 5 bases, with 6 bases of the junction left unmatched. Germline CDR1 SGHTA, CDR2 FQGNSA. CDR3 coding DNA: TGTGCCAGCAGCCGCCCGGGACAGGGCGAGACCCAGTACTTC. Translating it yields CASSRPGQGETQYF.

The chain is built from TRBV10-3 and TRBJ2-2, with TRBD1 matching over 10 bases. Germline V gene sequence: CDR1 ENHRY, CDR2 SYGVKD. The CDR3 is 15 residues long. J was trimmed by 7 bases and V by 5 bases; bases with no gene match: 7. For the CDR3, the DNA is TGTGCCATCAGTAAGACAGGGGGCCAGGACGGGGAGCTGTTTTTT. The encoded protein is CAISKTGGQDGELFF.

The chain combines TRBV6-6 with TRBJ1-6; D ambiguous. CDR1 and CDR2 (germline): MNHNY, SVGAGI (reference sequence). Trimming left V 0 bases short and J 4 bases short, with 10 bases between. The CDR3 covers 16 residues. The CDR3 sequence is CASSYSRAEYNSPLHF. The DNA of the CDR3 is TGTGCCAGCAGTTACTCCCGCGCCGAATATAATTCACCCCTCCACTTT.

The V and J genes are TRBV6-5 and TRBJ2-1; unclear D gene. Germline V gives CDR1 MNHEY, CDR2 SVGAGI. The V end was cut by 7 bases, the J end by 4 bases, with 5 bases between. The CDR3 runs 11 residues. CDR3 coding DNA: TGTGCCAGCAATATTTACAATGAGCAGTTCTTC. Translated, it gives CASNIYNEQFF.

This sequence joins TRBV4-2 and TRBJ2-1; D not certain. Germline V lookup: CDR1 LGHNA, CDR2 YNFKEQ. The CDR3 sequence is 16 residues long. The V and J ends lost 3 bases and 4 bases respectively, with 16 bases between them. The DNA of the CDR3 is TGTGCCAGCAGCCACGACTCTACTGCCCCTTACAATGAGCAGTTCTTC. It encodes CASSHDSTAPYNEQFF.

The V and J genes are TRBV28 and TRBJ1-1, with TRBD1 as a possible D gene (5 bases). CDR1 is MDHEN, CDR2 SYDVKM, per germline. The CDR3 totals 15 residues. V lost 6 bases, J lost 1 base, and 15 bases lay in between. CDR3 residues: CASSQNWGGNTEAFF. In DNA, the CDR3 is TGTGCCAGCAGCCAAAACTGGGGCGGGAACACTGAAGCTTTCTTT.

This clone was picked up a small number of times. This chain links TRBV6-2 or TRBV6-3 with TRBJ2-7; D gene unclear. Deletions cut 6 bases from V and 0 bases from J, with 9 bases between. The CDR3 is made up of 13 amino acids. The V gene's germline CDR1 is MNHEY and CDR2 SVGEGT. DNA of the CDR3: TGTGCCAGCAGCCGCCGGGTCTCCTACGAGCAGTACTTC. Its translation is CASSRRVSYEQYF.

The chain has TRBV19 and TRBJ1-5; 7 bases line up with TRBD1. Germline loops: CDR1 LNHDA, CDR2 SQIVND (reference sequence). V shed 4 bases, J shed 7 bases, and the junction held 7 bases outside the gene matches. The CDR3 consists of 14 residues. This chain's CDR3 is CASSSDRAWQPQHF. CDR3 DNA sequence: TGTGCCAGTAGTAGCGACAGGGCTTGGCAGCCCCAGCATTTT.

The V and J genes are TRBV27 and TRBJ1-1, with unresolved D. The CDR3 consists of 14 residues. The germline V gene has CDR1 MNHEY and CDR2 SMNVEV (reference sequence). V was cut by 3 bases and J by 4 bases, with 12 bases left in between. The CDR3 region has the DNA TGTGCCAGCAGTTTTGGCGATGGGAGCACTGAAGCTTTCTTT. It translates to CASSFGDGSTEAFF.

DNA of the CDR3: TGTGCCAGCAGCTTGTCTTTTTCGGGGGAGACCCAGTACTTC. Protein: CASSLSFSGETQYF. The genes are TRBV5-5 and TRBJ2-5; D is possibly TRBD2 (5 bases). The CDR3 is 14 amino acids. The V gene lost 1 base and the J gene lost 5 bases, with 12 bases spanning the gap. The germline CDR1 and CDR2 sequences are SGHKS and YYEKEE (reference sequence). The variable domain in full, with the rest retrieved from reference TRBV5-5 and TRBJ2-5, is DAGVTQSPTHLIKTRGQQVTLRCSPISGHKSVSWYQQVLGQGPQFIFQYYEKEERGRGNFPDRFSARQFPNYSSELNVNALLLGDSALYLCASSLSFSGETQYFGPGTRLLVL.

V gene TRBV7-8 combines with J gene TRBJ2-7, with a tentative D call TRBD2 (5 bases). The CDR3 runs to 17 residues. From germline, CDR1 is SGHVS and CDR2 FQNEAQ. Trimming removed 5 bases at V and 3 bases at J, with 23 bases between. In DNA form, the CDR3 reads TGTGCCAGCAGCCCTCACCGGGGTCCCCAGCGGAACTACGAGCAGTACTTC. It translates to CASSPHRGPQRNYEQYF.

The DNA for the CDR3 is TGTGCCAGCAGTGTAATCGGGACAGGGAACACCGGGGAGCTGTTTTTT. Translated, it gives CASSVIGTGNTGELFF. The V and J genes are TRBV2 and TRBJ2-2; 8 bases agree with TRBD1. The CDR3 has 16 amino acids. CDR1 and CDR2 (germline): SNHLY, FYNNEI. The V gene end was trimmed by 4 bases and the J gene end by 1 base; junction bases not matched to a gene: 5.

The CDR3, as DNA: TGTGCCAGCAGCCCCGGACTAGCGGGGAAACCTCCCTACGAGCAGTACTTC. It yields the protein CASSPGLAGKPPYEQYF. The rearrangement uses TRBV11-2 and TRBJ2-7; 12 bases are a match to TRBD2. CDR1 and CDR2 from the germline V gene are SGHAT and FQNNGV. The CDR3 sequence is 17 residues long. The ends lost 5 bases at V and 2 bases at J; junction bases unmatched: 10.

The V call is TRBV27, the J call TRBJ1-4, with D hard to call. Between the trimmed V and J ends, which lost 5 bases and 5 bases, there was a span of 12 bases. The CDR3 has 14 amino acids. Germline CDR1 reads MNHEY; CDR2 reads SMNVEV (reference sequence). The CDR3 here is CASSPQNPNEKLFF. The CDR3 DNA follows: TGTGCCAGCAGTCCCCAGAACCCCAATGAAAAACTGTTTTTT.